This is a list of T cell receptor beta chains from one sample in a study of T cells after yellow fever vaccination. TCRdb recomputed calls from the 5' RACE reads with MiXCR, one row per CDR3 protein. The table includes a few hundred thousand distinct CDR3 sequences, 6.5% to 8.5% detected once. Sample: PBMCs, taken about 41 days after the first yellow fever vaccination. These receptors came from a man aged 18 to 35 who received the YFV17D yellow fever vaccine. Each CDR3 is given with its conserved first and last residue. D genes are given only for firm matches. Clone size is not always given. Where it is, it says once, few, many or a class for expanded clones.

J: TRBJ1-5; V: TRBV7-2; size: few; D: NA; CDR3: CASSLGMGQPQHF; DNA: TGTGCCAGCAGCTTAGGCATGGGTCAGCCCCAGCATTTT
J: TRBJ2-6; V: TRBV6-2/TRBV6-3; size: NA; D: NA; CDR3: CATWRFGANVLTF; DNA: TGTGCCACGTGGCGTTTTGGGGCCAACGTCCTGACTTTC
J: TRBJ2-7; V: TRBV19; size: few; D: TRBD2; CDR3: CASSMAARRTRNYEQYF; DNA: TGTGCCAGTAGTATGGCCGCCCGTCGGACTAGAAATTACGAGCAGTACTTC
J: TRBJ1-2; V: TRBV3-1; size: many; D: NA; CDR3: CASSLKDSNYGYTF; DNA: TGTGCCAGCAGCCTGAAGGACAGCAACTATGGCTACACCTTC
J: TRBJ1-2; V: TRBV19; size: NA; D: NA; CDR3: CASSIGRGYGYTF; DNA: TGTGCCAGTAGTATAGGCAGAGGCTATGGCTACACCTTC
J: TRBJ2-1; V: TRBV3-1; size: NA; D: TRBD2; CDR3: CASSQHRTSANEQFF; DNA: TGTGCCAGCAGCCAGCATAGGACTAGCGCCAATGAGCAGTTCTTC
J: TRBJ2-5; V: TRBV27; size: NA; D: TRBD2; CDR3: CASSRASGQETQYF; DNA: TGTGCCAGCAGTCGCGCTAGCGGACAAGAGACCCAGTACTTC
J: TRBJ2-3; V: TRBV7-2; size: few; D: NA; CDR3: CASSLVRLSTDTQYF; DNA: TGTGCCAGCAGCTTAGTCAGACTTTCCACAGATACGCAGTATTTT
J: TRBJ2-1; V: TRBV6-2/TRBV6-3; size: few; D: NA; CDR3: CASSPLRGGYNEQFF; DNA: TGTGCCAGCAGTCCCCTAAGGGGGGGTTACAATGAGCAGTTCTTC
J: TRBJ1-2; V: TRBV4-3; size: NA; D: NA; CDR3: CASSQDWQVTIYGYTF; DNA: TGCGCCAGCAGCCAAGACTGGCAGGTCACTATTTATGGCTACACCTTC
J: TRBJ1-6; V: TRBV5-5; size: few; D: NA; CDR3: CASSLEPRTAVSPLHF; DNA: TGTGCCAGCAGCTTGGAACCCAGGACTGCAGTTTCACCCCTCCACTTT
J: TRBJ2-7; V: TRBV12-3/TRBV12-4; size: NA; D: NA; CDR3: CASSSSGPYEQYF; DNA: TGTGCCAGCTCCTCATCTGGCCCCTACGAGCAGTACTTC
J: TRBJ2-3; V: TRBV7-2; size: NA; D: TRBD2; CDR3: CASSWTSGGPPTDTQYF; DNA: TGTGCCAGCAGCTGGACTAGCGGGGGTCCCCCCACAGATACGCAGTATTTT
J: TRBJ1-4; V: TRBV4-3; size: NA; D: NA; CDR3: CASSQKQDNEKLFF; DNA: TGCGCCAGCAGCCAAAAACAGGATAATGAAAAACTGTTTTTT
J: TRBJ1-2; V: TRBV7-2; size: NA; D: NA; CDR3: CASSPGPLLGRYTF; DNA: TGTGCCAGCAGCCCGGGACCGCTACTAGGAAGGTACACCTTC
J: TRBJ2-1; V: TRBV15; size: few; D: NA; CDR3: CATSRDNGDNEQFF; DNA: TGTGCCACCAGCAGAGATAACGGGGACAATGAGCAGTTCTTC
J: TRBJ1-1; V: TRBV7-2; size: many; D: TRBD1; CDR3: CASSNRQGDTEAFF; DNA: TGTGCCAGCAGCAATCGACAGGGGGACACTGAAGCTTTCTTT
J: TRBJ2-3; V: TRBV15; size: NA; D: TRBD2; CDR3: CATSSALGLGETDTQYF; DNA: TGTGCCACCAGCAGTGCCCTAGGACTAGGGGAAACAGATACGCAGTATTTT
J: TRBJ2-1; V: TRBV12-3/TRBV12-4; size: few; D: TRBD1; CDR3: CASSSGQGSYNEQFF; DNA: TGTGCCAGCAGTTCCGGACAGGGCTCCTACAATGAGCAGTTCTTC
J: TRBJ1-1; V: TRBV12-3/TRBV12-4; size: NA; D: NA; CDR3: CASSFLKMNTEAFF; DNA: TGTGCCAGCAGTTTTCTTAAAATGAACACTGAAGCTTTCTTT
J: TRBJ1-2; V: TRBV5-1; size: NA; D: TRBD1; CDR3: CASSTGQANAYGYTF; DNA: TGCGCCAGCAGCACGGGACAGGCCAACGCTTATGGCTACACCTTC
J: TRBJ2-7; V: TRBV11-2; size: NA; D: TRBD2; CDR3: CASSLLSAGGTNEQYF; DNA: TGTGCCAGCAGCCTTCTGTCGGCGGGGGGGACCAACGAGCAGTACTTC
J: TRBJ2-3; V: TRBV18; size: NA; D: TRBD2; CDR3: CASSPLAGSTSTDTQYF; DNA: TGTGCCAGCTCACCGCTAGCGGGGTCGACTAGCACAGATACGCAGTATTTT
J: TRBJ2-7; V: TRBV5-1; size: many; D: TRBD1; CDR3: CASSQGAYEQYF; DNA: TGTGCCAGCAGCCAGGGGGCCTACGAGCAGTACTTC
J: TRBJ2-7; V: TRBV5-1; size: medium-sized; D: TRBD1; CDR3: CASSFGQGSEQYF; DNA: TGCGCCAGCAGCTTTGGACAGGGCAGCGAGCAGTACTTC
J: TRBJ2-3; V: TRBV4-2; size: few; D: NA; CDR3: CASSPLRALLDTDTQYF; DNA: TGTGCCAGCAGCCCGCTTCGAGCTCTCTTAGACACAGATACGCAGTATTTT
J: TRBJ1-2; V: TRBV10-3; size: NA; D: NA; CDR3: CAISESLQAVFYGYTF; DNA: TGTGCCATCAGTGAGTCTTTACAGGCAGTCTTCTATGGCTACACCTTC
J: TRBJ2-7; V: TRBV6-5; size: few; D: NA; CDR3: CANKHEQYF; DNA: TGTGCCAATAAGCACGAGCAGTACTTC
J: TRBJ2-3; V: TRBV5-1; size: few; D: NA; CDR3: CASSNGLASTDTQYF; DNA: TGCGCCAGCAGCAACGGACTGGCTAGCACAGATACGCAGTATTTT
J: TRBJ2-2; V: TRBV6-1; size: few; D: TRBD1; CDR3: CASSQPGQRTGELFF; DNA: TGTGCCAGCAGCCAGCCGGGACAGAGAACCGGGGAGCTGTTTTTT
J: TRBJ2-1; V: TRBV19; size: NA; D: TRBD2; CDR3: CASMVRGDYNEQFF; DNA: TGTGCCAGTATGGTGCGGGGGGACTACAATGAGCAGTTCTTC
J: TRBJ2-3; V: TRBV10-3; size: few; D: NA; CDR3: CAISKGDTDTQYF; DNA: TGTGCCATCAGTAAAGGGGACACGGATACGCAGTATTTT
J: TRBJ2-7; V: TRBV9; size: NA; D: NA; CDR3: CASSLRWGIGYEQYF; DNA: TGTGCCAGCAGCCTCCGTTGGGGGATTGGCTACGAGCAGTACTTC
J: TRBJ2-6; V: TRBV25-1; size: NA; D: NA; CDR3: CASNRGAGGSSGANVLTF; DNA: TGTGCCAGCAATAGAGGTGCAGGGGGGAGCTCTGGGGCCAACGTCCTGACTTTC
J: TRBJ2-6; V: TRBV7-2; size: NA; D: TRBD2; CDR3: CASSLARGTPGANVLTF; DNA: TGTGCCAGCAGCTTAGCGCGGGGGACCCCTGGGGCCAACGTCCTGACTTTC
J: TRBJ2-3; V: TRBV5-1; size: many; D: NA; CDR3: CASSLGDKDTQYF; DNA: TGCGCCAGCAGCTTGGGAGATAAGGATACGCAGTATTTT
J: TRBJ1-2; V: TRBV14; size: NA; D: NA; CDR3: CASSQEGRTNYGYTF; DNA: TGTGCCAGCAGCCAAGAGGGAAGAACTAACTATGGCTACACCTTC
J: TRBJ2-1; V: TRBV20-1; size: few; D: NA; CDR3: CSATAGRGPYNEQFF; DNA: TGCAGTGCCACGGCGGGGCGGGGCCCTTACAATGAGCAGTTCTTC
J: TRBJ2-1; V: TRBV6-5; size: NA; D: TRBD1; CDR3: CASSYSTGDEQFF; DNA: TGTGCCAGCAGTTACTCTACAGGGGATGAGCAGTTCTTC
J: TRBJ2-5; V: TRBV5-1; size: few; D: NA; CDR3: CASSLSGGSTQDPQETQYF; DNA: TGCGCCAGCAGCTTGAGTGGGGGGTCCACCCAGGACCCACAAGAGACCCAGTACTTC
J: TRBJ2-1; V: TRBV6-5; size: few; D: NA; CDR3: CASSYALGNEQFF; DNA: TGTGCCAGCAGTTACGCGCTAGGTAATGAGCAGTTCTTC
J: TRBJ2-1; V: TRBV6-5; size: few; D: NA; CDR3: CASSYATGSWDEQFF; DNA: TGTGCCAGCAGTTACGCTACAGGGTCCTGGGATGAGCAGTTCTTC
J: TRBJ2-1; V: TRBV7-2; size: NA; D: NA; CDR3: CATTSPNSYYEQFF; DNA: TGTGCCACTACAAGCCCTAACTCCTACTATGAGCAGTTCTTC
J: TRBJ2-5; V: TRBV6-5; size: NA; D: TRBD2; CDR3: CASSLRTSGGRTQYF; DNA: TGTGCCAGCAGTCTACGGACTAGCGGGGGGAGGACCCAGTACTTC
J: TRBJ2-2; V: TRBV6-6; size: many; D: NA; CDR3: CASSLRGNGELFF; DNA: TGTGCCAGCAGTTTAAGGGGTAACGGGGAGCTGTTTTTT
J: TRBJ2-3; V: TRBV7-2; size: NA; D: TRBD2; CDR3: CASSAGLARTDTQYF; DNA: TGTGCCAGCAGCGCGGGACTAGCACGCACAGATACGCAGTATTTT
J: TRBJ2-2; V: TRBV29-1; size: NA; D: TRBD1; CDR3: CSFTGGSLNTGELFF; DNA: TGCAGCTTTACAGGGGGTAGTCTGAACACCGGGGAGCTGTTTTTT
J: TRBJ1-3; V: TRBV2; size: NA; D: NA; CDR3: CASSGEGNTIYF; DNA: TGTGCCAGCAGTGGCGAAGGAAACACCATATATTTT
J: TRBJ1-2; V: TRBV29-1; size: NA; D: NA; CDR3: CSVGQGTGYTF; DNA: TGCAGCGTTGGCCAGGGCACTGGCTACACCTTC
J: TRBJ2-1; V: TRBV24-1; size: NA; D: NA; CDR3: CATSDSQGQTDEQFF; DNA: TGTGCCACCAGTGATAGTCAGGGGCAGACAGATGAGCAGTTCTTC
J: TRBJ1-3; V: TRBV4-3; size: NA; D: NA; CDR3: CASSQVSQGGNTIYF; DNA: TGCGCCAGCAGCCAAGTCTCACAGGGTGGAAACACCATATATTTT
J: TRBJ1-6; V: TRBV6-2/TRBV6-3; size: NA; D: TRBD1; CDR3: CASSPLDRGGSPLHF; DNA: TGTGCCAGCAGTCCTCTGGACAGGGGAGGATCACCCCTCCACTTT
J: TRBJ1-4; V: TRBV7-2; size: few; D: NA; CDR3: CASSLFAGPWEKLFF; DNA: TGTGCCAGCAGCCTTTTCGCCGGGCCCTGGGAAAAACTGTTTTTT
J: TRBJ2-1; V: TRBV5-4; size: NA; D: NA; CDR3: CASSLDSSPGNEQFF; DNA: TGTGCCAGCAGCTTGGACAGCTCTCCCGGGAATGAGCAGTTCTTC
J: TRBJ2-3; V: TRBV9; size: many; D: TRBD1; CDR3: CASSGGGYTDTQYF; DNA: TGTGCCAGCAGCGGAGGGGGCTACACAGATACGCAGTATTTT
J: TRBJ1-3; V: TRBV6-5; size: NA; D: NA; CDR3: CASSYSGITSGNTIYF; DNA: TGTGCCAGCAGTTACTCGGGGATCACCTCTGGAAACACCATATATTTT
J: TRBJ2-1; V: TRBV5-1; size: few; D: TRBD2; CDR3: CASSSAPGLAGGLEVNEQFF; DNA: TGCGCCAGCAGCTCTGCCCCGGGACTAGCGGGGGGGCTTGAGGTCAATGAGCAGTTCTTC
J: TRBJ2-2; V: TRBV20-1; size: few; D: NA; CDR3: CSAPRRSGTGELFF; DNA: TGCAGTGCTCCTCGGCGGTCAGGCACCGGGGAGCTGTTTTTT
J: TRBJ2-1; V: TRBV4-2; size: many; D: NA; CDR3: CASSRPYTTGAASNEQFF; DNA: TGTGCCAGCAGCCGGCCCTATACAACAGGAGCCGCTAGTAATGAGCAGTTCTTC